This note documents a single T cell receptor (beta chain) sequence. Its antigen remains unidentified. The length of the CDR3 is 14 residues. Trimming took 4 bases from V and 3 from J; bases not matched to a gene: 4. Germline V gene sequence: CDR1 SNHLY, CDR2 FYNNEI. This table comes from immunoSEQ multiplex PCR, and its TCRdb copy is limited to in-frame clones, with some not included. The sample includes some 110,000 clones, approximately 92% of them seen just once. This record belongs to a study of CD4+ T cells in melanoma. Study conclusions and caveats: Diverse differentiation states were reported for melanoma neoantigen-specific CD4+ T cells. CD8+ T cell, macrophage and B cell function reportedly correlated with neoantigen-specific CD4+ T cells.

This chain uses TRBV2 with TRBJ2-7, with 9 positions matching TRBD1. The TCR originated in a human donor with melanoma. Material: peripheral blood. The CDR3 loop reads CASSAGTGYYEQYF. CDR3 sequence (DNA): TGTGCCAGCAGTGCGGGGACAGGGTACTACGAGCAGTACTTC.